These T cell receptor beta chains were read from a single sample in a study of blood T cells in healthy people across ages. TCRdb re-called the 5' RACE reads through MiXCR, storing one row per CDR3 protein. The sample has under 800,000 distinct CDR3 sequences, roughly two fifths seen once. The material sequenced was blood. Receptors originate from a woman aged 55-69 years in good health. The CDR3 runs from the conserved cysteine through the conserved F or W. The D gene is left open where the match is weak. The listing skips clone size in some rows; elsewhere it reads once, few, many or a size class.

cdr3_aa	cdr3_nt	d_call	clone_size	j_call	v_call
CASSLETGYEQYF	TGTGCTAGCAGCTTGGAGACAGGTTACGAGCAGTACTTC	NA	many	TRBJ2-7	TRBV7-7
CAATQTDSNQPQHF	TGTGCCGCCACCCAGACAGATAGCAATCAGCCCCAGCATTTT	NA	NA	TRBJ1-5	TRBV30
CASSQDGPEQFF	TGTGCCAGCAGCCAGGACGGCCCCGAGCAGTTCTTC	NA	NA	TRBJ2-1	TRBV14
CASDRDFLNEQFF	TGTGCCAGCGATCGCGATTTCCTTAATGAGCAGTTCTTC	NA	NA	TRBJ2-1	TRBV28
CSASSRNEKLFF	TGCAGTGCTAGTTCCCGGAATGAAAAACTGTTTTTT	NA	NA	TRBJ1-4	TRBV20-1
CASGATGGLAGVKAKNIQYF	TGTGCCAGCGGCGCCACCGGAGGACTAGCGGGAGTTAAAGCCAAAAACATTCAGTACTTC	TRBD2	NA	TRBJ2-4	TRBV9
CASSYSISQNQPQHF	TGTGCCAGCAGTTATTCAATCTCACAGAATCAGCCCCAGCATTTT	NA	NA	TRBJ1-5	TRBV6-5
CATSREGRGDEKLFF	TGTGCCACCAGCAGAGAGGGCAGGGGGGACGAAAAACTGTTTTTT	TRBD1	few	TRBJ1-4	TRBV15
CASSHGDTTDTQYF	TGTGCCAGCAGCCACGGGGACACCACAGATACGCAGTATTTT	NA	few	TRBJ2-3	TRBV11-3
CASSLDIFRNEQYF	TGTGCCAGCAGCCTTGACATCTTTCGGAACGAGCAGTACTTC	NA	NA	TRBJ2-7	TRBV6-1
CASSPGDRVDQPQHF	TGTGCCAGCTCACCCGGGGACAGGGTTGATCAGCCCCAGCATTTT	TRBD1	NA	TRBJ1-5	TRBV18
CATKRDTQYF	TGTGCCACCAAGAGGGATACGCAGTATTTT	NA	NA	TRBJ2-3	TRBV7-9
CSAGREVQYF	TGCAGTGCTGGGCGTGAAGTGCAGTACTTC	NA	NA	TRBJ2-7	TRBV20-1
CASSEVGLNEQFF	TGTGCCAGCAGTGAAGTTGGTTTGAATGAGCAGTTCTTC	NA	many	TRBJ2-1	TRBV2
CASSVGGPVDTQYF	TGTGCCAGCAGCGTCGGGGGCCCGGTTGATACGCAGTATTTT	NA	few	TRBJ2-3	TRBV9
CASGDKLVYNEQFF	TGTGCTAGTGGTGATAAGCTGGTCTACAATGAGCAGTTCTTC	NA	NA	TRBJ2-1	TRBV12-5
CASSEFTGGSYNEQFF	TGTGCCAGCAGTGAATTTACAGGGGGCTCCTACAATGAGCAGTTCTTC	TRBD1	NA	TRBJ2-1	TRBV25-1
CASSFDVGQQNTEAFF	TGTGCCAGCAGCTTCGATGTCGGGCAGCAGAACACTGAAGCTTTCTTT	NA	many	TRBJ1-1	TRBV7-9
CATDSGTGVGEQYF	TGTGCCACAGACTCCGGGACAGGGGTCGGCGAGCAGTACTTC	TRBD1	few	TRBJ2-7	TRBV24-1
CASSYTPNGGRREQYF	TGTGCCAGCAGTTACACCCCAAATGGGGGAAGGAGAGAGCAGTACTTC	NA	few	TRBJ2-7	TRBV6-6